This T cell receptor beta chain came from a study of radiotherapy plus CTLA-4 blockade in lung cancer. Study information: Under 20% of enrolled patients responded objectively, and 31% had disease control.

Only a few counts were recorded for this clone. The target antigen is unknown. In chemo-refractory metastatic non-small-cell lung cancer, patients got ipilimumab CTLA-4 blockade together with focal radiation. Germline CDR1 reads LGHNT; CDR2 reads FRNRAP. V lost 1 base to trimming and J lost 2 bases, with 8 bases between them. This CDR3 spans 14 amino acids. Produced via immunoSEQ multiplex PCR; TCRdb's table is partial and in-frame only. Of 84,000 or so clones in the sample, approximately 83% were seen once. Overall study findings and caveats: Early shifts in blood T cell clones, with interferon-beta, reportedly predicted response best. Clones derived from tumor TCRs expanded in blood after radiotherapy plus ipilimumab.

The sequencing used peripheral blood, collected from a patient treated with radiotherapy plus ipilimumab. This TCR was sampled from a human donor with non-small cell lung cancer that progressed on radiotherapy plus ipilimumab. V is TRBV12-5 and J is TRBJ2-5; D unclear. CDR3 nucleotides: TGTGCTAGTGGTTTGGACGGCATACAAGAGACCCAGTACTTC. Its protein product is CASGLDGIQETQYF.